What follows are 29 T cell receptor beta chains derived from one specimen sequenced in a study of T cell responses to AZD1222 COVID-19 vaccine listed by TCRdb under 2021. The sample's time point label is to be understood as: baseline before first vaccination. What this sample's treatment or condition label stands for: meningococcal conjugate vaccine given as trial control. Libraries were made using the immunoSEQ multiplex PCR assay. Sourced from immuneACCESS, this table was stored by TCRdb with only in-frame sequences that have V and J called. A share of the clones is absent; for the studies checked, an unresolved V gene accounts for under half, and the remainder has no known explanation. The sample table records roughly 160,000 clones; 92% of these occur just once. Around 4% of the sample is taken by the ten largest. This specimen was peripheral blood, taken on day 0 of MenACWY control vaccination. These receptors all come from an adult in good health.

Here the CDR3 reads CATRTGNRPTGELFF. As DNA, the CDR3 is TGTGCCACCAGGACAGGGAATCGGCCCACCGGGGAGCTGTTTTTT. This sequence joins TRBV24-1 and TRBJ2-2, with 7 nucleotides matching TRBD1. Trimming took 7 bases from V and 4 from J; bases not matched to a gene: 8. Germline V gene sequence: CDR1 KGHDR, CDR2 SFDVKD. The CDR3 loop spans 15 amino acids.

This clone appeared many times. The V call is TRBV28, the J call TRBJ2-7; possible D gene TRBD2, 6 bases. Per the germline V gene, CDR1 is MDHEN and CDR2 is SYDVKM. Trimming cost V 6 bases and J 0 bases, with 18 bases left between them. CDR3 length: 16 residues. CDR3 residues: CASSLRAGAISYEQYF. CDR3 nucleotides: TGTGCCAGCAGCTTGAGAGCGGGCGCGATCTCCTACGAGCAGTACTTC.

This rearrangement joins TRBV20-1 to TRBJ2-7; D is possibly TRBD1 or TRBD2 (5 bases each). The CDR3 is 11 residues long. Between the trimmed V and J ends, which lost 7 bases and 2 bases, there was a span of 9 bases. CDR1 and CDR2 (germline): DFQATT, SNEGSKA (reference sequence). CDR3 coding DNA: TGCAGTGGGGACGGCGCCTACGAGCAGTACTTC. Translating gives CSGDGAYEQYF.

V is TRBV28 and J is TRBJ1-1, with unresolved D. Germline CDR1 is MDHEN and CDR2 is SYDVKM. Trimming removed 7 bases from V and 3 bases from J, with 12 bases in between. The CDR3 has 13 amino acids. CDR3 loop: CASTLFRDTEAFF. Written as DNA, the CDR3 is TGTGCCAGCACCCTCTTTCGGGACACTGAAGCTTTCTTT.

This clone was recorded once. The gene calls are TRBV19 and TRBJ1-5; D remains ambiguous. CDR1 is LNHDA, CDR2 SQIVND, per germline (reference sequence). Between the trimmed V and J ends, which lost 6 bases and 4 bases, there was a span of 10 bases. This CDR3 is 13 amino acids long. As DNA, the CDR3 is TGTGCCAGTAGAAGCCAGTATAATCAGCCCCAGCATTTT. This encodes CASRSQYNQPQHF.

CDR3 region: CASSDSFFGNSPLHF. CDR3 DNA sequence: TGTGCCAGCAGTGACTCGTTTTTCGGGAATTCACCCCTCCACTTT. The V gene is TRBV6-4, the J gene TRBJ1-6; D ambiguous. This CDR3 has 15 residues. The germline V and J ends were trimmed by 0 bases and 7 bases, with 10 bases remaining between them. Germline values: CDR1 MRHNA, CDR2 SNTAGT.

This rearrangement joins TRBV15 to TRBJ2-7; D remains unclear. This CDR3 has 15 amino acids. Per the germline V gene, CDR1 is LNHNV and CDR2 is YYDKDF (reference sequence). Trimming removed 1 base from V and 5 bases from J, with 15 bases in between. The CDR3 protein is CATSRGDFPSHEQYF. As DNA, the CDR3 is TGTGCCACCAGCAGAGGAGACTTCCCGTCCCACGAGCAGTACTTC.

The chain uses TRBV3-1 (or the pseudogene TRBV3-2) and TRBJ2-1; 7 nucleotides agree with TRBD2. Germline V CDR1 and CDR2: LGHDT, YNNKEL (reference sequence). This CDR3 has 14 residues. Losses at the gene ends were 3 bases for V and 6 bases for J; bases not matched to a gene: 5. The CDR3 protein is CASSQTSGINEQFF. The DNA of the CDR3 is TGTGCCAGCAGCCAGACGAGCGGGATCAATGAGCAGTTCTTC.

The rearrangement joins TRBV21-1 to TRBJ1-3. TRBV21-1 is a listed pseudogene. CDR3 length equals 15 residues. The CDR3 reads CASSNRASSGNTIYF. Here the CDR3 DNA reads TGTGCCAGCAGCAATAGGGCTTCCTCTGGAAACACCATATATTTT.

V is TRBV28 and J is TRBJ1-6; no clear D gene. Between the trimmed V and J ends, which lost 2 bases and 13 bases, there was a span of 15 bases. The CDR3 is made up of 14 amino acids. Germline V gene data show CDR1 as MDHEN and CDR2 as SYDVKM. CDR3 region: CASSLSGRLDPLHF. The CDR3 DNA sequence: TGTGCCAGCAGTTTAAGCGGCAGACTCGACCCCCTCCACTTT.

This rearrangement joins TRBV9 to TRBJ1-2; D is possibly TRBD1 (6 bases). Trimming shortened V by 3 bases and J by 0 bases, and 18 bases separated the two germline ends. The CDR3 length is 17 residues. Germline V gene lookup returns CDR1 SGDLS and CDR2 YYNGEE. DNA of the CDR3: TGTGCCAGCAGCGCCATAAGCGGGACACCGACTAACTATGGCTACACCTTC. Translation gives CASSAISGTPTNYGYTF. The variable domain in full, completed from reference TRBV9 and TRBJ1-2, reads DSGVTQTPKHLITATGQRVTLRCSPRSGDLSVYWYQQSLDQGLQFLIQYYNGEERAKGNILERFSAQQFPDLHSELNLSSLELGDSALYFCASSAISGTPTNYGYTFGSGTRLTVV.

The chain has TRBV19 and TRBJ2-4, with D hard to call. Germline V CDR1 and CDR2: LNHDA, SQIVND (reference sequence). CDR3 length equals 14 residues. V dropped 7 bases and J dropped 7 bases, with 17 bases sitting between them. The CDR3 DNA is TGTGCCAGTAATGACTGGATGCTGGGGAACATTCAGTACTTC. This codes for CASNDWMLGNIQYF. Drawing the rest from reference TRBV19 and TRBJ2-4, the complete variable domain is DGGITQSPKYLFRKEGQNVTLSCEQNLNHDAMYWYRQDPGQGLRLIYYSQIVNDFQKGDIAEGYSVSREKKESFPLTVTSAQKNPTAFYLCASNDWMLGNIQYFGAGTRLSVL.

The CDR3, as DNA: TGTGCCAGTAGTAACGCAGGGTCTCAAAGGGCCTACGAGCAGTACTTC. Residues: CASSNAGSQRAYEQYF. This chain uses TRBV19 with TRBJ2-7, with D perhaps TRBD1 (5 bases). CDR3 length: 16 amino acids. The V and J ends lost 4 bases and 2 bases respectively, with 18 bases between them. CDR1 and CDR2 (germline): LNHDA, SQIVND (reference sequence).

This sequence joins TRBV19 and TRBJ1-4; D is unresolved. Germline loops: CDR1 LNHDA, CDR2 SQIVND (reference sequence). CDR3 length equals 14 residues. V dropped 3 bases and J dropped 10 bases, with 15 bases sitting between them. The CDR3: CASSMGNPGGKLFF. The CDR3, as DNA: TGTGCCAGTAGTATGGGCAATCCTGGAGGAAAACTGTTTTTT.

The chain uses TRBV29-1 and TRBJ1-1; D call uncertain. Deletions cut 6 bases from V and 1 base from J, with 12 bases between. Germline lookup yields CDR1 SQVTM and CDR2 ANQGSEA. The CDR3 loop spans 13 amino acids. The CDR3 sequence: CSVEPRRNTEAFF. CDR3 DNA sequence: TGCAGCGTCGAACCGCGGAGGAACACTGAAGCTTTCTTT. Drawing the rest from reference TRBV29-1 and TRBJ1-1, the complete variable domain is SAVISQKPSRDICQRGTSLTIQCQVDSQVTMMFWYRQQPGQSLTLIATANQGSEATYESGFVIDKFPISRPNLTFSTLTVSNMSPEDSSIYLCSVEPRRNTEAFFGQGTRLTVV.

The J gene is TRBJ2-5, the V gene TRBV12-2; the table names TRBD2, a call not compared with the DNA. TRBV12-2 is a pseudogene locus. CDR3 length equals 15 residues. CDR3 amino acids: CASRLTRRSQETQYF. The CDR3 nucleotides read TGTGCAAGTCGCCTGACCCGACGGAGCCAAGAGACCCAGTACTTC.

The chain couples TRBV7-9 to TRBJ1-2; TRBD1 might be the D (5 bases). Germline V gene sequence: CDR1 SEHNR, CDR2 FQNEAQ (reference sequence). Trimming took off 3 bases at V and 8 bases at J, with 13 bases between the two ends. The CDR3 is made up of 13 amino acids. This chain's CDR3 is CASSLGWGIGYTF. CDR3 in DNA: TGTGCCAGCAGCTTGGGGTGGGGGATCGGCTACACCTTC.

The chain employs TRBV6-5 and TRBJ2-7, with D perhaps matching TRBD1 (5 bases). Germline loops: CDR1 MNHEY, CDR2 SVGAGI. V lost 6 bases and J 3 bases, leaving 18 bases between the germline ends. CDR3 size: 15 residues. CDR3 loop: CASRIIGQGSYEQYF. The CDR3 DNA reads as TGTGCCAGCAGAATTATAGGGCAGGGAAGCTACGAGCAGTACTTC.

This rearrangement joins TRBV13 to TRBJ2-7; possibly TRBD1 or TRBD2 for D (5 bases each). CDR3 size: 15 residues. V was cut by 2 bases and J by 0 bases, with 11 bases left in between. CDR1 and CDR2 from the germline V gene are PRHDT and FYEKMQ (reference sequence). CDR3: CASSLLGPTSYEQYF. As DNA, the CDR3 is TGTGCCAGCAGCTTATTGGGACCCACCTCCTACGAGCAGTACTTC.

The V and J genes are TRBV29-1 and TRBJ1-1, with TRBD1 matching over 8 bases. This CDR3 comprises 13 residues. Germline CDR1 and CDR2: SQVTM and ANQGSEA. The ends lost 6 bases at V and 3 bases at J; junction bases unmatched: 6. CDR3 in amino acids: CSVRQGRDTEAFF. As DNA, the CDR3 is TGCAGCGTCCGACAGGGGAGGGACACTGAAGCTTTCTTT.

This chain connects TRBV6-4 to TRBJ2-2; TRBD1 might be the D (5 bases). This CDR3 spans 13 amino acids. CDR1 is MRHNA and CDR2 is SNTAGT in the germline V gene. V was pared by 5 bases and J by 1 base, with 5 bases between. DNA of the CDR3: TGTGCCAGCAGTCAGGGGAACACCGGGGAGCTGTTTTTT. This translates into CASSQGNTGELFF.

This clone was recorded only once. The CDR3 bases are TGTGCCTCATTGCAGGGTTCCTACAATGAGCAGTTCTTC. Translated, it gives CASLQGSYNEQFF. The genes are TRBV28 and TRBJ2-1; D may be TRBD1 (5 bases). Germline CDR1 and CDR2: MDHEN and SYDVKM. With 11 bases removed from V and 1 base from J, the gap between germline ends came to 12 bases. CDR3 length: 13 amino acids.

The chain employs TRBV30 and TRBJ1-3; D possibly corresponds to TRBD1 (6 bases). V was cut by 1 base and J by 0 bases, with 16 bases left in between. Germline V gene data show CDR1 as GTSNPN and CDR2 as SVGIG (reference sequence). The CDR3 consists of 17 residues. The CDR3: CAWSGGPTGSSGNTIYF. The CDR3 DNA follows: TGTGCCTGGAGTGGGGGTCCAACAGGGAGCTCTGGAAACACCATATATTTT.

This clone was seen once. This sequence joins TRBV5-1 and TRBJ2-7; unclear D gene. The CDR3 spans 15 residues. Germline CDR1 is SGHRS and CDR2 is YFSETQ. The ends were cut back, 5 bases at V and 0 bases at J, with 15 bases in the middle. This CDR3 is CASRRDTLSSYEQYF. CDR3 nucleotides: TGCGCCAGCAGAAGAGACACCCTTAGCTCCTACGAGCAGTACTTC.

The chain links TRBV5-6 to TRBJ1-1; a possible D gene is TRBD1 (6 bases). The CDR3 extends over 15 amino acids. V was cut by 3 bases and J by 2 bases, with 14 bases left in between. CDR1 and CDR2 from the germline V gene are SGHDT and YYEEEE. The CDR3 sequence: CASSWGHRANTEAFF. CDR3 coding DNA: TGTGCCAGCAGCTGGGGACACAGGGCAAACACTGAAGCTTTCTTT. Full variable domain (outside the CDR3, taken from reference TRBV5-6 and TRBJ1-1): DAGVTQSPTHLIKTRGQQVTLRCSPKSGHDTVSWYQQALGQGPQFIFQYYEEEERQRGNFPDRFSGHQFPNYSSELNVNALLLGDSALYLCASSWGHRANTEAFFGQGTRLTVV.

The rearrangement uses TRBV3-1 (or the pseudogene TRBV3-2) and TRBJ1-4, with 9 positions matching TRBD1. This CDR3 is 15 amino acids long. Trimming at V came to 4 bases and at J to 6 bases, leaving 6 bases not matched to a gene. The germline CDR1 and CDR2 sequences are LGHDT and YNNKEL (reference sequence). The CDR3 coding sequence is TGTGCCAGCAGCCCGGGGACAGGGTCGTATGAAAAACTGTTTTTT. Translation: CASSPGTGSYEKLFF.

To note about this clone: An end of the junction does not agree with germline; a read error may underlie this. CDR3 in amino acids: CASSQDFGSGVDF. In nucleotides, the CDR3 is TGCGCCAGCAGCCAAGATTTTGGGAGCGGGGTTGACTTC. The chain combines TRBV4-1 with TRBJ2-4; 7 bases match TRBD2. The germline gives CDR1 MGHRA, CDR2 YSYEKL. The CDR3 contains 13 residues.

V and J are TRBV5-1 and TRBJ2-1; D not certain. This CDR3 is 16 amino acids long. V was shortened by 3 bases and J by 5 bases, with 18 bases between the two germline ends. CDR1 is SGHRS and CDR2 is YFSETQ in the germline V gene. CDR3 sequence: CASSSEPLPPNNEQFF. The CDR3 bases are TGCGCCAGCAGCTCCGAACCTCTCCCCCCCAACAATGAGCAGTTCTTC.

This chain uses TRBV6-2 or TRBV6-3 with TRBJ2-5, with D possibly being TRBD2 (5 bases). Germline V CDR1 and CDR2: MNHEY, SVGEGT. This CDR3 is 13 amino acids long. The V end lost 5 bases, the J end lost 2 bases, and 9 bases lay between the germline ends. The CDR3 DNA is TGTGCCAGCAGTCTGGGGAGACAAGAGACCCAGTACTTC. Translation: CASSLGRQETQYF.